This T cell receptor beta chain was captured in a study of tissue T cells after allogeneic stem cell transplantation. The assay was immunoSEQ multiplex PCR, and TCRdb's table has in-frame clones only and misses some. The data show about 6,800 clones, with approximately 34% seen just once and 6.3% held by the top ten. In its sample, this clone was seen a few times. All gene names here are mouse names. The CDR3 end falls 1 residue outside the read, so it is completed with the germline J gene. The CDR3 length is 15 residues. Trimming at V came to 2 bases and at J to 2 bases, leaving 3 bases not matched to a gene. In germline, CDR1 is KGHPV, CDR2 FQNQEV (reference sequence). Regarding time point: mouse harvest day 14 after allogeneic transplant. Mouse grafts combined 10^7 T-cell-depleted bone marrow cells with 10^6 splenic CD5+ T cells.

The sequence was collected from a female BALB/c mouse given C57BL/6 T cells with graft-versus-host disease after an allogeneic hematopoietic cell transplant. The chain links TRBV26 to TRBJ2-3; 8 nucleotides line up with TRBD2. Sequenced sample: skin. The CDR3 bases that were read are TGTGCCAGCAGTCTGGCCTGGGGGGCTGCAGAAACGCTGTAT. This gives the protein CASSLAWGAAETLY. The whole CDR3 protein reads CASSLAWGAAETLYF.